This T cell receptor beta chain was sequenced during a study of human T cells and chemical hapten exposure. General study findings and limits: Since the donors had alopecia, their immune response may not be the same as that of healthy people. With DPC sensitization, TCRs exceeding 1 in 1000 frequency showed no change.

There are a few counts of this clonotype. Its antigen remains unidentified. TCRdb itself ran the RACE reads through MiXCR, one entry per CDR3 protein. The table shows approximately 320,000 distinct CDR3 sequences, with around 5.5% occurring only once. Trimming cost V 5 bases and J 2 bases; bases outside gene matches: 5. The length of the CDR3 is 15 residues. CDR1 is LGHNA and CDR2 is YNFKEQ in the germline V gene. The time point is: pre-sensitization, week 0. Documented treatment: therapeutic diphenylcyclopropenone sensitization with weekly scalp DPC. The source of this sequence is a young woman with alopecia areata. Some clones in this sample may be carry-over from other donors' samples. The chain links TRBV4-2 to TRBJ2-1; 8 bases fit TRBD2. This specimen was whole blood, taken in connection with sensitization to the hapten diphenylcyclopropenone (DPC). The CDR3: CASSLAGMTYNEQFF. The CDR3 nucleotides are TGTGCCAGCAGCTTAGCGGGGATGACCTACAATGAGCAGTTCTTC.